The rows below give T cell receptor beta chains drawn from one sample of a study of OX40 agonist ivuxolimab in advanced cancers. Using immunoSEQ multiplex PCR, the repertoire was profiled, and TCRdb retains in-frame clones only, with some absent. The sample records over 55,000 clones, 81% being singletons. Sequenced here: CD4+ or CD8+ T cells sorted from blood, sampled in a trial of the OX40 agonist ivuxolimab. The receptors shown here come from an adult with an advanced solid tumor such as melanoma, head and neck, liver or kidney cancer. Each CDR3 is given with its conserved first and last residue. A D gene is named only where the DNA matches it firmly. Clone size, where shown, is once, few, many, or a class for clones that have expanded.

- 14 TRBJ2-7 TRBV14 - CASSHRTKGYEQYF TGTGCCAGCAGCCATAGGACAAAGGGCTACGAGCAGTACTTC
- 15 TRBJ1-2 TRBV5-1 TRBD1 CASSFVGQGADGYTF TGCGCCAGCAGCTTCGTGGGACAGGGGGCTGATGGCTACACCTTC
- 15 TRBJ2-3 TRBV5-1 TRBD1 CASSWGQGLTDTQYF TGCGCCAGCAGCTGGGGACAGGGACTCACAGATACGCAGTATTTT
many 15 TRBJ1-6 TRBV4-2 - CASSQESSQNSPLHF TGTGCCAGCAGCCAAGAATCCTCACAGAATTCACCCCTCCACTTT
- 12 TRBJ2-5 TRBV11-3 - CASSFQQETQYF TGTGCCAGCAGCTTCCAGCAAGAGACCCAGTACTTC
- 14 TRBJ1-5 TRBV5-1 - CASSMGGAHQPQHF TGCGCCAGCAGCATGGGTGGGGCCCATCAGCCCCAGCATTTT
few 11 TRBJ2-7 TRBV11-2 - CASSLTYEQYF TGTGCCAGCAGCTTAACCTACGAGCAGTACTTC
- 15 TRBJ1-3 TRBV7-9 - CASSSDKADGNTIYF TGTGCCAGCAGCTCGGACAAGGCGGATGGAAACACCATATATTTT
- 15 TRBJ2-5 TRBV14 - CASSQGTRPQETQYF TGTGCCAGCAGCCAGGGGACTCGGCCCCAAGAGACCCAGTACTTC
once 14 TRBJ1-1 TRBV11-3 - CASSLGRAARLAFF TGTGCCAGCAGCTTAGGGCGGGCCGCTCGCTTGGCTTTCTTT
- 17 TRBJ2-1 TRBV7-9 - CASSLGVTNPTYNEQFF TGTGCCAGCAGCTTAGGAGTGACTAATCCTACCTACAATGAGCAGTTCTTC
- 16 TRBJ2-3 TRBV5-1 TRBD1 CASSLAGQRYTDTQYF TGCGCCAGCAGCTTGGCGGGACAGAGATACACAGATACGCAGTATTTT
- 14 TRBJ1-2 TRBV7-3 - CASSLANRLYGYTF TGTGCCAGCAGCTTAGCAAACAGACTCTATGGCTACACCTTC
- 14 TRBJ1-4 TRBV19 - CASSSGSFGEKLFF TGTGCCAGTAGCTCCGGTTCGTTCGGGGAAAAACTGTTTTTT
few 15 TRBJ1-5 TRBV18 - CASSPSRERGQPQHF TGTGCCAGCTCACCCTCCAGGGAGAGGGGGCAGCCCCAGCATTTT
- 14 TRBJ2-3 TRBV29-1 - CSVAAGELSDTQYF TGCAGCGTTGCGGCAGGGGAATTGTCGGATACGCAGTATTTT
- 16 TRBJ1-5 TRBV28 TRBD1 CASSSPDREHNQPQHF TGTGCCAGCAGTTCCCCTGACAGGGAGCATAATCAGCCCCAGCATTTT
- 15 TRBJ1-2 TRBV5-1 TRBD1 CASSLDRGRGYGYTF TGCGCCAGCAGCTTAGACAGGGGGCGCGGCTATGGCTACACCTTC
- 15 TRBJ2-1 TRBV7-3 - CASSHSRSSYNEQFF TGTGCCAGCAGCCACAGCCGGAGCTCCTACAATGAGCAGTTCTTC
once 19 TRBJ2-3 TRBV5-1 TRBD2 CASSLTGLAGGSFTDTQYF TGCGCCAGCAGCTTGACCGGACTAGCGGGAGGATCCTTCACAGATACGCAGTATTTT
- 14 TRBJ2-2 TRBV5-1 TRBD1 CASSDRANTGELFF TGCGCCAGCTCTGACAGGGCAAACACCGGGGAGCTGTTTTTT
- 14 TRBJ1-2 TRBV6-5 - CASRRGVGNYGYTF TGTGCCAGCAGGAGGGGTGTGGGTAACTATGGCTACACCTTC
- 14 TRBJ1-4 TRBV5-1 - CASSQGRTNEKLFF TGCGCCAGCAGCCAGGGTAGGACTAATGAAAAACTGTTTTTT
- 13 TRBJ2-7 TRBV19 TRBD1 CASSPGTGNEQYF TGTGCCAGTAGTCCGGGGACAGGCAACGAGCAGTACTTC
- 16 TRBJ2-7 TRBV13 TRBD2 CASSPGTSGPAGEQYF TGTGCCAGCAGCCCGGGGACTAGCGGGCCGGCGGGCGAGCAGTACTTC
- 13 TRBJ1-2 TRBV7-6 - CASSLDRRRGYTF TGTGCCAGCAGTCTGGACCGCCGCAGGGGCTACACCTTC
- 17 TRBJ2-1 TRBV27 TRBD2 CASSSPLRLALGNEQFF TGTGCCAGCAGTTCCCCCCTTCGACTAGCTTTGGGCAATGAGCAGTTCTTC
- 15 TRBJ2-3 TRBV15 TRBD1 CATSRDNRGADTQYF TGTGCCACCAGCAGAGATAACAGGGGAGCAGATACGCAGTATTTT
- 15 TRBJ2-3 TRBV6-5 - CASSTQGFAPDTQYF TGTGCCAGCAGTACCCAGGGATTTGCGCCAGATACGCAGTATTTT
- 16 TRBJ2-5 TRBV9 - CASSVVEGSGRETQYF TGTGCCAGCAGCGTAGTGGAGGGAAGTGGCCGAGAGACCCAGTACTTC
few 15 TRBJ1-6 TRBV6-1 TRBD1 CASSPPAQGDSPLHF TGTGCCAGCAGTCCCCCGGCCCAGGGGGATTCACCCCTCCACTTT
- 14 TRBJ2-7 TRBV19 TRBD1 CASSPDRAANEQYF TGTGCCAGTAGCCCTGACAGGGCGGCCAACGAGCAGTACTTC
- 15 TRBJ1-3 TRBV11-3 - CASSPTGTAGNTIYF TGTGCCAGCAGCCCCACCGGGACTGCGGGAAACACCATATATTTT
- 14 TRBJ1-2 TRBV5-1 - CASSAEGLGYGYTF TGCGCCAGCAGCGCGGAGGGTTTAGGGTATGGCTACACCTTC
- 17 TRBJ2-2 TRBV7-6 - CASSLAGYQLNTGELFF TGTGCCAGCAGCTTAGCGGGGTATCAGCTTAACACCGGGGAGCTGTTTTTT
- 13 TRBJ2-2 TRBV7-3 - CASRDTNTGELFF TGTGCCAGCAGGGACACGAACACCGGGGAGCTGTTTTTT
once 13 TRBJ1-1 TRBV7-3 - CASSVQMNTEAFF TGTGCCAGCAGCGTACAAATGAACACTGAAGCTTTCTTT
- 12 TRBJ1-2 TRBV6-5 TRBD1 CASSMTGAGYTF TGTGCCAGCAGCATGACAGGGGCTGGCTACACCTTC
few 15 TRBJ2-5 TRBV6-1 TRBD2 CASSLVAGGQETQYF TGTGCCAGCAGCTTAGTAGCGGGGGGGCAAGAGACCCAGTACTTC
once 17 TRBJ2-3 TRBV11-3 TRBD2 CASSLGRSGSFTDTQYF TGTGCCAGCAGCTTAGGACGGAGCGGGAGCTTCACAGATACGCAGTATTTT